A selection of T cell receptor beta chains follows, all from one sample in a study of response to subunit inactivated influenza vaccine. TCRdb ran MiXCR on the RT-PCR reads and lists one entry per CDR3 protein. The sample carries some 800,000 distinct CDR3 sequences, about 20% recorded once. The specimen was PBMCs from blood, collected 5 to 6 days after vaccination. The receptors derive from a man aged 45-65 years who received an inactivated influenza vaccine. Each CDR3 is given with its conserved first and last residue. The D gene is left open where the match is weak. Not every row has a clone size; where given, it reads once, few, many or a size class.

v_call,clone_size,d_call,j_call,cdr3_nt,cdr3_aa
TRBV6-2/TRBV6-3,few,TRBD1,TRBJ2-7,TGTGCCAGCAGGATGACAGGGTTCGGCGAGCAGTACTTC,CASRMTGFGEQYF
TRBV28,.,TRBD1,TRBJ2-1,TGTGCCAGCACCTCCCCCCGGACAGGGAATGAGCAGTTCTTC,CASTSPRTGNEQFF
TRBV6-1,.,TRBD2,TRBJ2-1,TGTGCCACCCTGACTAGCGGGGGGGCCGGTGAGCAGTTCTTC,CATLTSGGAGEQFF
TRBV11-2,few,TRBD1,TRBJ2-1,TGTGCCAGCAGCTTAGATTGGGGACAGGAGCCCTACAATGAGCAGTTCTTC,CASSLDWGQEPYNEQFF
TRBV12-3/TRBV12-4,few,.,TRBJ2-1,TGTGCCAGCAGTCCTACTAGTATCCCCCATATTGGTAATGAGCAGTTCTTC,CASSPTSIPHIGNEQFF
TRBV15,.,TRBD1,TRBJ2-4,TGTGCCACCAGCAGAGGAGTTGGACAGGGAGACAAAAACATTCAGTACTTC,CATSRGVGQGDKNIQYF
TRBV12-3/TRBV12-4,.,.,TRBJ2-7,TGTGCCAGCAGTTCCTCCGGGGCCTCCTACGAGCAGTACTTC,CASSSSGASYEQYF
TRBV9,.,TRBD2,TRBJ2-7,TGTGCCAGCAGCGTAGCCGGGAGGGGCGACGAGCAGTACTTC,CASSVAGRGDEQYF
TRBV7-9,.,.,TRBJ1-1,TGTGCCAGCAGCTCAGAATTCGCTGAAGCTTTCTTT,CASSSEFAEAFF
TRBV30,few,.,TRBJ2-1,TGTGCCTGGAGTGTAAGGAGGACAGCCCTAAGGGATGAGCAGTTCTTC,CAWSVRRTALRDEQFF
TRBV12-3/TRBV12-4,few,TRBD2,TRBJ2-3,TGTGCCAGCAGTCCCCGGACTAGCGGGATCACAGATACGCAGTATTTT,CASSPRTSGITDTQYF
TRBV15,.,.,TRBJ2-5,TGTGCCACCAGCACCAGTGGAAGGTACCAAGAGACCCAGTACTTC,CATSTSGRYQETQYF
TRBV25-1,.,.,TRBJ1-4,TGTGCCAGCAGTGAACAAGGAACAGCCGGGGAAAAACTGTTTTTT,CASSEQGTAGEKLFF
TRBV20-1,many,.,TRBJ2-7,TGCAGTGCTAGAGGTAGATACTACGAGCAGTACTTC,CSARGRYYEQYF
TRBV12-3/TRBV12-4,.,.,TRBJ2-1,TGTGCCAGCAGTACCCCGATCAATGAGCAGTTCTTC,CASSTPINEQFF
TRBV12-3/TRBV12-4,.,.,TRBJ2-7,TGTGCCAGCAGCAGATGGAGGGGCCCCTACGAGCAGTACTTC,CASSRWRGPYEQYF
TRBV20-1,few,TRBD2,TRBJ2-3,TGCAGTGCTACTAAAAGCGGGGCTAGCACAGATACGCAGTATTTT,CSATKSGASTDTQYF
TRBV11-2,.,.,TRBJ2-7,TGTGCCAGCAGCTCTAGTGGGCTCGAGCAGTACTTC,CASSSSGLEQYF
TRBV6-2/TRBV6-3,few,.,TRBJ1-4,TGTGCCAGCAGTTACTCACCATCTGCTGAAAAACTGTTTTTT,CASSYSPSAEKLFF
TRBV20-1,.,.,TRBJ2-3,TGCAGTGCTAGTAGTGGCCGCACAGATACGCAGTATTTT,CSASSGRTDTQYF
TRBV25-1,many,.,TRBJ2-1,TGTGCCAGCAGTGGCAGGGGTTCCTACAATGAGCAGTTCTTC,CASSGRGSYNEQFF
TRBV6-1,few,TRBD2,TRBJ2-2,TGTGCCAGCAGCCGCCAACTAGCGGGAGCCGGGGAGCTGTTTTTT,CASSRQLAGAGELFF
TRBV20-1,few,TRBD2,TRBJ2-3,TGCAGTGCTAGGGGAGGGACTGGCACAGATACGCAGTATTTT,CSARGGTGTDTQYF
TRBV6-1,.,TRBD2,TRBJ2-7,TGTGCCAGCAGTGAGGGACTAGTTTACGAGCAGTACTTC,CASSEGLVYEQYF
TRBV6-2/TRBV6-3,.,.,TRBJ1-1,TGTGCCAGCAGTGACGACAGAGGGACTGAAGCTTTCTTT,CASSDDRGTEAFF
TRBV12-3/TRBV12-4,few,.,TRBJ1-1,TGTGCCAGCAGTTTACCGACAGCGCGGATGAACACTGAAGCTTTCTTT,CASSLPTARMNTEAFF
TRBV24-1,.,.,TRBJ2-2,TGTGCCACCAGTGATTCCCTCCTGGGCACCGGGGAGCTGTTTTTT,CATSDSLLGTGELFF